The 30 T cell receptor beta chains presented below share a single source sample, sequenced in a study of cytomegalovirus exposure and HLA in healthy donors. This PCR relied on a set of 60 Vbeta primers and 13 Jbeta primers. Produced via immunoSEQ multiplex PCR; TCRdb's table is partial and in-frame only. The table records 100,000 to 150,000 clones, around three quarters of them present only once. The sequencing input was PBMCs. The source is a man between 40 and 49 years old in good health and CMV-seronegative.

This clone was observed a handful of times. The chain couples TRBV18 to TRBJ2-7, with D uncertain. V lost 0 bases and J 2 bases, leaving 8 bases between the germline ends. The germline V gene has CDR1 KGHSH and CDR2 LQKENI. The CDR3 sequence is 14 residues long. CDR3 DNA sequence: TGTGCCAGCTCACCACCTTTCCGTACCTACGAGCAGTACTTC. Encoded protein: CASSPPFRTYEQYF.

This clone appeared a few times. V usage is TRBV29-1 and J usage is TRBJ2-2; D may be TRBD1 (6 bases). CDR3 length: 14 residues. From germline, CDR1 is SQVTM and CDR2 ANQGSEA. V was clipped by 5 bases and J by 1 base, with 11 bases between them. As DNA, the CDR3 is TGCAGCGTTTCTCGGACAGTGAACACCGGGGAGCTGTTTTTT. Its translation is CSVSRTVNTGELFF.

The rearrangement links TRBV7-8 to TRBJ1-4; tentative D call: TRBD1 (6 bases). Per germline, CDR1 SGHVS and CDR2 FQNEAQ. V lost 5 bases and J lost 0, with 10 bases in between. The CDR3 covers 15 residues. This CDR3 is CASSARTATNEKLFF. In DNA, the CDR3 is TGTGCCAGCAGCGCAAGGACAGCAACTAATGAAAAACTGTTTTTT.

This clone has just a few counts. The chain couples TRBV7-2 to TRBJ2-1; D may be TRBD2 (6 bases). This CDR3 comprises 14 residues. The germline CDR1 and CDR2 sequences are SGHTA and FQGNSA. V lost 1 base to trimming and J lost 10 bases, with 14 bases between them. The CDR3 spells CASSLGLGGGEQFF. The CDR3 DNA is TGTGCCAGCAGCTTAGGATTGGGGGGTGGGGAGCAGTTCTTC.

The chain is built from TRBV4-2 and TRBJ1-3, with D hard to call. The CDR3 consists of 16 residues. Trimming removed 4 bases from V and 4 bases from J, with 17 bases in between. Germline CDR1 reads LGHNA; CDR2 reads YNFKEQ. Here the CDR3 DNA reads TGTGCCAGCAGCCCGCTAGGCGGCATGTCCGGAAACACCATATATTTT. This encodes CASSPLGGMSGNTIYF.

This chain joins TRBV6-5 and TRBJ1-3; TRBD1 matches 8 bases. V shed 5 bases, J shed 3 bases, and the junction held 6 bases outside the gene matches. The CDR3 is made up of 15 amino acids. Per the germline V gene, CDR1 is MNHEY and CDR2 is SVGAGI. In DNA form, the CDR3 reads TGTGCCAGCAGTGCGGGACAGGCTTATGGAAACACCATATATTTT. Amino acids: CASSAGQAYGNTIYF.

The V and J genes are TRBV13 and TRBJ2-1, with 8 bases fitting TRBD1. The V segment lost 4 bases and the J segment 5 bases; nucleotides outside the gene matches: 7. Germline V gene data show CDR1 as PRHDT and CDR2 as FYEKMQ (reference sequence). The CDR3 has 15 amino acids. CDR3 coding DNA: TGTGCCAGCAGCTCCCGGGACAGGCACAACAATGAGCAGTTCTTC. It codes for CASSSRDRHNNEQFF.

V and J are TRBV9 and TRBJ2-5; 10 bases line up with TRBD2. CDR1 SGDLS and CDR2 YYNGEE come from the germline V gene. This CDR3 has 15 residues. With V trimmed by 6 bases and J by 2 bases, 7 bases remained unmatched. CDR3 bases: TGTGCCAGCAACCGGGCTAGCGGGGGTCAAGAGACCCAGTACTTC. It translates to CASNRASGGQETQYF.

The chain carries TRBV4-3 and TRBJ1-4, with 7 bases lining up with TRBD1. Germline assignment: CDR1 LGHNA and CDR2 YSLEER. The junction had 8 bases not matched to a gene; V was cut back by 2 bases and J by 5 bases. The CDR3 covers 16 residues. The CDR3 protein is CASSQRRGQTNEKLFF. CDR3 DNA: TGCGCCAGCAGCCAACGGAGGGGGCAGACGAATGAAAAACTGTTTTTT.

The chain carries TRBV4-3 and TRBJ2-3; 10 bases are a match to TRBD2. Germline V gene lookup returns CDR1 LGHNA and CDR2 YSLEER. The V segment lost 2 bases and the J segment 1 base; nucleotides outside the gene matches: 0. The CDR3 spans 15 residues. CDR3 protein: CASSQLAGGTDTQYF. CDR3 DNA: TGCGCCAGCAGCCAACTAGCGGGGGGCACAGATACGCAGTATTTT.

The V gene is TRBV7-9, the J gene TRBJ2-5, with no clear D. The J call is uncertain, as TRBJ2-7 better fits the DNA end. The germline V gene has CDR1 SEHNR and CDR2 FQNEAQ (reference sequence). The CDR3 spans 14 residues. The CDR3 sequence is CASSLLGATNEQYF. CDR3 sequence (DNA): TGTGCCAGCAGCTTATTAGGCGCGACAAACGAGCAGTACTTC.

This clone was counted only a few times. This chain connects TRBV30 to TRBJ2-2; 10 positions match TRBD1. Trimming at V came to 5 bases and at J to 6 bases, leaving 6 bases not matched to a gene. The CDR3 consists of 14 residues. Germline V gene sequence: CDR1 GTSNPN, CDR2 SVGIG (reference sequence). The DNA for the CDR3 is TGTGCCTGGGGGAAGACAGGGGGCTCCGGGGAGCTGTTTTTT. As protein: CAWGKTGGSGELFF.

This clone came up a few times. The chain couples TRBV12-1 to TRBJ2-3; the table names TRBD2, a call not compared with the DNA. TRBV12-1 is a pseudogene. CDR3 length: 14 amino acids. The DNA for the CDR3 is TGTGCCAGCCCGGGAGCAGGGTTCGCAGATACGCAGTATTTT. This codes for CASPGAGFADTQYF.

The chain links TRBV7-2 to TRBJ2-3, with 9 positions matching TRBD2. The junction had 6 bases not matched to a gene; V was cut back by 5 bases and J by 3 bases. CDR1 is SGHTA, CDR2 FQGNSA, per germline. CDR3 size: 15 residues. Here the CDR3 reads CASSRGGAETDTQYF. The DNA for the CDR3 is TGTGCCAGCAGCCGCGGGGGGGCTGAGACAGATACGCAGTATTTT.

The chain joins TRBV4-2 to TRBJ2-5, with TRBD1 as a possible D gene (7 bases). CDR3 length equals 15 residues. Looked up from germline, CDR1 is LGHNA and CDR2 is YNFKEQ. With 1 base removed from V and 7 bases from J, the gap between germline ends came to 16 bases. CDR3 bases: TGTGCCAGCAGCCAAGTACTTTCGGAGGGGGCGACCCAGTACTTC. Residues: CASSQVLSEGATQYF.

Here the CDR3 reads CASSIDTGTGTTYQETQYF. Here the CDR3 DNA reads TGTGCCAGTAGTATAGACACCGGAACCGGGACAACCTACCAAGAGACCCAGTACTTC. The chain employs TRBV19 and TRBJ2-5; weak D call: TRBD1 (6 bases). CDR3 length: 19 amino acids. CDR1 LNHDA and CDR2 SQIVND come from the germline V gene (reference sequence). The germline V and J ends were trimmed by 0 bases and 0 bases, with 20 bases remaining between them.

The chain carries TRBV4-1 and TRBJ1-6, with TRBD1 matching over 7 bases. V shed 6 bases, J shed 9 bases, and the junction held 5 bases outside the gene matches. Germline CDR1 MGHRA, CDR2 YSYEKL. This CDR3 comprises 13 residues. CDR3 protein: CASRQGSASPLHF. Here the CDR3 DNA reads TGCGCCAGCAGACAGGGGAGCGCTTCACCCCTCCACTTT.

The chain carries TRBV7-9 and TRBJ1-3; perhaps TRBD1 as D (5 bases). Trimming removed 7 bases at V and 4 bases at J, with 17 bases between. This CDR3 is 15 amino acids long. Germline V gene data show CDR1 as SEHNR and CDR2 as FQNEAQ (reference sequence). As DNA, the CDR3 is TGTGCCAGCAACTCTGGGGCTGATCGGGGAAACACCATATATTTT. Residues: CASNSGADRGNTIYF.

For this clone: Its ends do not fully match the called genes, so a read error is possible. The CDR3 region has the DNA TGTGCCAGCAGCTCCCCAGCAGGGGGCGTCGGTGCCTTC. Protein sequence: CASSSPAGGVGAF. The chain carries TRBV5-6 and TRBJ1-2; 8 nucleotides agree with TRBD1. This CDR3 has 13 residues. The germline gives CDR1 SGHDT, CDR2 YYEEEE.

This clone was seen more than once but under ten times. V usage is TRBV5-1 and J usage is TRBJ2-1, with TRBD2 matching over 10 bases. V lost 5 bases and J lost 6; bases outside the gene matches: 8. The CDR3 contains 15 residues. From germline, CDR1 is SGHRS and CDR2 YFSETQ. The CDR3 DNA is TGCGCCAGCAGTCCCGGACTAGCGGAAAGCAATGAGCAGTTCTTC. Its protein product is CASSPGLAESNEQFF.

The chain couples TRBV5-1 to TRBJ1-2; 7 bases match TRBD1. Trimming at V came to 5 bases and at J to 4 bases, leaving 5 bases not matched to a gene. The CDR3 spans 13 residues. Germline-derived CDR1 and CDR2 are SGHRS and YFSETQ. CDR3 nucleotides: TGCGCCAGCAGTCAGAGGGGGCCCTATGGCTACACCTTC. Amino acids: CASSQRGPYGYTF.

This clone was seen only once. The chain couples TRBV28 to TRBJ2-1; 7 bases map to TRBD2. The germline CDR1 and CDR2 sequences are MDHEN and SYDVKM. Trimming at V came to 7 bases and at J to 0 bases, leaving 6 bases not matched to a gene. CDR3 length: 15 residues. DNA of the CDR3: TGTGCCAGCACCCAGGGCGGGGGCTCCTACAATGAGCAGTTCTTC. Translation gives CASTQGGGSYNEQFF.

This chain connects TRBV7-9 to TRBJ2-7; D is possibly TRBD2 (5 bases). V shed 5 bases and J shed 2 bases, with 7 bases lying between them. Germline V gene sequence: CDR1 SEHNR, CDR2 FQNEAQ (reference sequence). The CDR3 spans 12 residues. The DNA for the CDR3 is TGTGCCAGCAGCCCCGGGACCTACGAGCAGTACTTC. Protein product: CASSPGTYEQYF. Together with reference TRBV7-9 and TRBJ2-7, the CDR3 gives the full variable domain: DTGVSQNPRHKITKRGQNVTFRCDPISEHNRLYWYRQTLGQGPEFLTYFQNEAQLEKSRLLSDRFSAERPKGSFSTLEIQRTEQGDSAMYLCASSPGTYEQYFGPGTRLTVT.

The chain recombines TRBV6-5 with TRBJ2-7, with 8 bases identical to TRBD1. Germline V gives CDR1 MNHEY, CDR2 SVGAGI. V was clipped by 0 bases and J by 0 bases; unmatched bases: 4. This CDR3 contains 16 residues. CDR3 nucleotides: TGTGCCAGCAGTTACTCGTTCACAGGGGGCTCCTACGAGCAGTACTTC. Residues: CASSYSFTGGSYEQYF.

The chain links TRBV18 to TRBJ2-4; D may be TRBD1 (5 bases). The V gene's germline CDR1 is KGHSH and CDR2 LQKENI. The ends were cut back, 4 bases at V and 7 bases at J, with 14 bases in the middle. CDR3 length: 14 amino acids. CDR3 in DNA: TGTGCCAGCTCACTACTTCAGGGTGAGAACATTCAGTACTTC. This sequence encodes CASSLLQGENIQYF.

The V and J genes are TRBV5-4 and TRBJ2-7; 10 bases line up with TRBD2. The CDR3 has 15 residues. From germline, CDR1 is SGHNT and CDR2 YYREEE (reference sequence). V dropped 4 bases and J dropped 5; count of bases not matched to a gene: 9. The CDR3 spells CASSNPLAGANEQYF. The CDR3 DNA sequence: TGTGCCAGCAGCAACCCCCTAGCGGGGGCTAACGAGCAGTACTTC.

The gene calls are TRBV6-5 and TRBJ1-1; D not resolved. In germline, CDR1 is MNHEY, CDR2 SVGAGI. The CDR3 contains 16 residues. Trimming shortened V by 2 bases and J by 3 bases, and 16 bases separated the two germline ends. In nucleotides, the CDR3 is TGTGCCAGCAGTTACCTCAGCACTAGGCCCTACACTGAAGCTTTCTTT. It codes for CASSYLSTRPYTEAFF.

V is TRBV6-5 and J is TRBJ2-1; D not resolved. Trimming left V 8 bases short and J 12 bases short, with 8 bases between. CDR3 length: 9 amino acids. Germline V gene data show CDR1 as MNHEY and CDR2 as SVGAGI. The CDR3 spells CASDTGQFF. The CDR3 bases are TGTGCCAGCGATACGGGGCAGTTCTTC.

J is TRBJ2-1 and V is TRBV27, with a weak D call TRBD2 (5 bases). Looked up from germline, CDR1 is MNHEY and CDR2 is SMNVEV (reference sequence). The V and J ends lost 8 bases and 6 bases respectively, with 23 bases between them. The CDR3 is made up of 16 amino acids. The CDR3 is CASGVVGFGAVNEQFF. The CDR3 DNA reads as TGTGCCAGCGGAGTTGTTGGTTTCGGAGCGGTCAATGAGCAGTTCTTC.

This clone has only a few counts. J is TRBJ1-3 and V is TRBV5-4, with unresolved D. The CDR3 extends over 15 amino acids. The V end was cut by 1 base, the J end by 0 bases, with 8 bases between. Germline V lookup: CDR1 SGHNT, CDR2 YYREEE (reference sequence). The CDR3 coding sequence is TGTGCCAGCAGCTTGAGGAGTTACTCTGGAAACACCATATATTTT. Its translation is CASSLRSYSGNTIYF.